These T cell receptor beta chains were read from a single sample in a study of blood T cell repertoires in COVID-19. This table comes from immunoSEQ multiplex PCR, and its TCRdb copy is limited to in-frame clones, with some not included. The sample contains 110,000 to 150,000 clones, approximately 90% of which appear only once. Input material: peripheral blood. The receptors stem from a man aged 60-69 years with active or convalescent COVID-19. CDR3s leave out the opening cysteine and the closing phenylalanine or tryptophan. Part of the rows lack a size; the others show once, few, many or a class for expanded clones.

clone_size,v_call,j_call,cdr3_aa
NA,TRBV10-3,TRBJ1-6,AISESSGQNSPLH
many,TRBV19,TRBJ1-6,ASSPRTANNSPLH
once,TRBV4-1,TRBJ1-4,ASSLAGTGSEKLF
NA,TRBV10-3,TRBJ1-6,AIRSGVSYNSPLH
NA,TRBV7-2,TRBJ1-6,ASSMMTGGTGSPLH
NA,TRBV30,TRBJ1-4,AWSTGEREKLF
NA,TRBV18,TRBJ2-7,ASSPGAYYEQY
few,TRBV6-1,TRBJ1-1,ASTRGSMNTEAF
NA,TRBV10-3,TRBJ1-2,AISEPRGGSVGYT
NA,TRBV6-2/TRBV6-3,TRBJ1-1,ASSYSAEGAPEAF
NA,TRBV27,TRBJ2-5,ASSPTAAEYQETQY
few,TRBV13,TRBJ1-6,ASSFLGVRNSPLH
NA,TRBV19,TRBJ2-3,ASKQGVSTDTQY
NA,TRBV19,TRBJ1-2,ASSSPLGTQSP
NA,TRBV14,TRBJ1-6,ASSQGQVNSPLH
NA,TRBV27,TRBJ2-3,ASSLSIEAGNTQY
few,TRBV7-2,TRBJ1-1,ASSTGQPTEAF
NA,TRBV5-5,TRBJ2-7,ASSGGTVDYEQY
NA,TRBV12-3/TRBV12-4,TRBJ2-1,ASTLYNEQF
NA,TRBV12-5,TRBJ2-1,ASGLGLAGDVEQF
NA,TRBV11-2,TRBJ2-2,ASSRTVNTGELF
NA,TRBV19,TRBJ1-5,ASTWQGGQPQH
NA,TRBV30,TRBJ1-3,AWSSGNSGNTIY
NA,TRBV4-3,TRBJ1-2,ASSQERNYGYT
NA,TRBV6-4,TRBJ1-1,ASSDPRTGATNTEAF
NA,TRBV28,TRBJ2-2,ASSFYIFYSSQANTGELF
NA,TRBV10-1,TRBJ2-3,ASSEGQKSASDTQY
NA,TRBV7-2,TRBJ1-5,ASSSRDRGQPQH
NA,TRBV2,TRBJ1-5,ASSPSGQIYQPQH
NA,TRBV9,TRBJ2-3,ASGLAGGTDTQY
NA,TRBV7-2,TRBJ1-6,ASSPWARGSGNSPLH
NA,TRBV3-1/TRBV3-2,TRBJ2-1,ASTTVHGDEQF
NA,TRBV4-1,TRBJ2-1,ASSQKTFLDEQF
NA,TRBV3-1/TRBV3-2,TRBJ1-1,ASSPEGLRRAGAF
NA,TRBV25-1,TRBJ1-4,ASSEYSGGSNEKLF
NA,TRBV7-2,TRBJ2-1,ASSPSGTHFYNEQF
NA,TRBV27,TRBJ1-4,ASRPRASSIYEKLF
NA,TRBV28,TRBJ1-2,ASSTREGLGGYT
NA,TRBV28,TRBJ1-1,ASGARHTEAF
few,TRBV19,TRBJ1-1,ASSIRGNTMNTEAF
once,TRBV28,TRBJ2-7,ASSQGTRYEQY